This passage covers 30 T cell receptor delta chains from one sample sequenced in a study of gamma-delta T cells after stem cell transplantation (dated by TCRdb to the mid-2010s). The method was RT-PCR. TCRdb names Illumina MiSeq as the instrument used. TCRdb reran clone calling on the public reads with CATT; rows sharing one DNA sequence were then combined. Here the sample has a few thousand delta-chain clones; 15% to 20% occur a single time. 4% to 5.5% of the sample lies in the top ten. Material for sequencing was gamma-delta T cells. The receptor source for this set is a human donor. It is not recorded whose cells these are; they may come from a transplant donor.

CDR3: CALGERTSYWGTLCSWDTRKMFF. Here the CDR3 DNA reads TGTGCTCTTGGGGAACGAACCTCGTACTGGGGGACCCTTTGCTCCTGGGACACCCGGAAAATGTTTTTC. The J gene has no call, while the V gene is TRDV1; the table's TRDD3 call for D was not verified on the DNA. This CDR3 region has 23 residues. Germline CDR1 reads TSWWSYY; CDR2 reads QGS.

This clone was seen more than once but under ten times. V usage is TRDV3 and J usage is TRDJ1; D is unclear. CDR3 size: 16 residues. The V and J ends lost 1 base and 3 bases respectively, with 21 bases between them. The germline V gene encodes CDR1 TVYSNPD and CDR2 GDNSRS (reference sequence). Here the CDR3 reads CAFNQDPGTRADKLIF. The CDR3 coding sequence is TGTGCCTTTAATCAGGACCCCGGTACGAGGGCCGATAAACTCATCTTT.

This clone is medium-sized (0.01 to 0.1%) in the sample. This chain joins TRDV3 and TRDJ1; TRDD3 matches at 13 bases. V gave up 2 bases and J gave up 12 bases; unmatched junction bases: 15. CDR1 is TVYSNPD, CDR2 GDNSRS, per germline (reference sequence). CDR3 size: 15 residues. The chain's CDR3 is CAFLPGVTGGYAFIF. CDR3 nucleotide sequence: TGTGCCTTTTTACCGGGAGTGACTGGGGGATACGCCTTCATCTTT. The entire variable domain, with the rest obtained from reference TRDV3 and TRDJ1, is as follows: CDKVTQSSPDQTVASGSEVVLLCTYDTVYSNPDLFWYRIRPDYSFQFVFYGDNSRSEGADFTQGRFSVKHILTQKAFHLVISPVRTEDSATYYCAFLPGVTGGYAFIFGKGTRVTVEP.

As for this clone: This may be a read error, as it is one base from a much larger clone. Other DNA sequences in this specimen translate into the identical CDR3. The rearrangement links TRDV2 to TRDJ3, with 7 bases identical to TRDD3. Germline lookup yields CDR1 GEAIGNYY and CDR2 EKD. CDR3 length: 18 amino acids. Unmatched junction bases numbered 4, after V lost 0 bases and J lost 0 bases. CDR3 protein: CACDTAGGHSWDTRQMFF. As DNA, the CDR3 is TGTGCCTGTGACACCGCTGGGGGGCACTCCTGGGACACCCGACAGATGTTTTTC.

The chain combines TRDV1 with TRDJ1; TRDD3 aligns across 9 bases. Germline CDR1 is TSWWSYY and CDR2 is QGS. The CDR3 covers 21 residues. V gave up 3 bases and J gave up 2 bases; unmatched junction bases: 22. CDR3 residues: CALGEQEMVRSWGYETDKLIF. The CDR3 DNA reads as TGTGCTCTTGGGGAGCAAGAGATGGTACGATCTTGGGGATACGAGACCGATAAACTCATCTTT.

This sequence joins TRDV1 and TRDJ1; 13 nucleotides line up with TRDD3. V gave up 2 bases and J gave up 2 bases; unmatched junction bases: 23. Germline CDR1 TSWWSYY, CDR2 QGS. The CDR3 sequence is 23 residues long. In DNA form, the CDR3 reads TGTGCTCTTGGGGAAAGGACTTTCCTACCCCTGACTGGGGGATACGGGATTACCGATAAACTCATCTTT. This gives the protein CALGERTFLPLTGGYGITDKLIF.

This clone was detected only a few times. A read error may be the cause here, since a much bigger clone is one base away. CDR3: CACDYWGYTDKLTF. DNA of the CDR3: TGTGCCTGTGACTACTGGGGGTACACCGATAAACTCACCTTT. The V gene is TRDV2, the J gene TRDJ1, with TRDD3 identical over 8 bases. The CDR3 runs to 14 residues. Germline V CDR1 and CDR2: GEAIGNYY, EKD.

As for this clone: A read error may account for a junction end that differs from germline. The chain uses TRDV1 and TRDJ1; D is perhaps TRDD3 (5 bases). The J gene, missing from TCRdb, was assigned here through DNA to germline matching. The CDR3 is 19 amino acids. Germline CDR1 is TSWWSYY and CDR2 is QGS. In DNA form, the CDR3 reads TGTGCTATTGGGGACACGGTCCGGGGAACGGGGGGCTATACCGATAAACTCATCTTT. Protein sequence: CAIGDTVRGTGGYTDKLIF.

The rearrangement joins TRAV29/DV5 to TRDJ2, with 10 bases that match TRDD3. Germline matching of the DNA provided the J gene here, since TCRdb leaves it blank. V was clipped by 3 bases and J by 8 bases; unmatched bases: 7. CDR3 size: 14 residues. CDR1 and CDR2 (germline): NSMFDY, ISSIKDK. CDR3 sequence (DNA): TGTGCAGCAACCGCGGGGGGATACGCGGCACAACTCTTCTTT. As protein: CAATAGGYAAQLFF.

The chain has TRDV3 and TRDJ2; 8 nucleotides align to TRDD3. Germline trimming cut 0 bases from V and 4 bases from J; bases unmatched to any gene: 10. The CDR3 length is 16 residues. Per germline, CDR1 TVYSNPD and CDR2 GDNSRS (reference sequence). DNA for the CDR3: TGTGCCTTTAGCGGGGGTGGGGGATTAACGACAGCACAACTCTTCTTT. It translates to CAFSGGGGLTTAQLFF.

This clone was seen a few times. One junction end does not reproduce the germline sequence, and a read error may be involved. CDR3 nucleotides: TGTGCCTGTGACACCTGGGGGATCTGGGACACCCGACAGGTGTTTTTC. Its translation: CACDTWGIWDTRQVFF. The chain has TRDV2 and TRDJ3; 8 bases are a match to TRDD3. This CDR3 spans 16 amino acids. CDR1 and CDR2 (germline): GEAIGNYY, EKD.

This clone was observed a few times. The CDR3 DNA is TGTGCTCTTGGGCTCCCGAGGGTTCCTACTTCTCCGGGGGATAGATCCGCGTACACCGATAAACTCATCTTT. Its protein product is CALGLPRVPTSPGDRSAYTDKLIF. The chain employs TRDV1 and TRDJ1, with D possibly TRDD3 on 8 matching bases. Germline CDR1 reads TSWWSYY; CDR2 reads QGS. V was shortened by 5 bases and J by 0 bases, with 40 bases between the two germline ends. CDR3 length equals 24 residues.

Remarks on this clone: The protein listed by TCRdb differs at residue 8 from the translated DNA, so the DNA translation is shown. The chain couples TRDV1 to TRDJ1; D unclear. Germline CDR1 TSWWSYY, CDR2 QGS. V was trimmed by 5 bases and J by 0 bases, leaving 19 bases between them. The CDR3 is made up of 17 amino acids. CDR3 amino acids: CALGSTSELRYTDKLIF. Here the CDR3 DNA reads TGTGCTCTTGGGTCTACCTCGGAACTACGGTACACCGATAAACTCATCTTT.

With respect to this clone: A read error may produce the germline difference seen at one junction end. The CDR3 nucleotides are TGTGCTATTGGGGAAGGTCGCGAGCCGACTGGGGGATATGAACCCTACACCGATAAACTCATCTTT. This gives the protein CAIGEGREPTGGYEPYTDKLIF. The J gene is TRDJ1, the V gene TRDV1; TRDD3 aligns across 11 bases. Because TCRdb records no J gene, it was assigned here through a match of the DNA to germline. This CDR3 has 22 residues. Germline V gives CDR1 TSWWSYY, CDR2 QGS.

This clone was seen more than once but under ten times. The chain links TRDV1 to TRDJ1; 9 bases align to TRDD3. In the absence of a J gene in TCRdb, the DNA was matched to germline to assign it here. V was clipped by 0 bases and J by 2 bases; unmatched bases: 28. Germline lookup yields CDR1 TSWWSYY and CDR2 QGS. CDR3 size: 24 residues. CDR3 protein: CALGELRASYYYPAGGFFTDKLIF. CDR3 sequence (DNA): TGTGCTCTTGGGGAACTTCGGGCTTCCTATTATTATCCGGCTGGGGGATTTTTTACCGATAAACTCATCTTT.

This clone has more than one count but fewer than ten. Other DNA variants within this sample encode the same CDR3. The chain links TRDV3 to TRDJ1; D is undetermined. The CDR3 runs 13 residues. Trimming shortened V by 0 bases and J by 1 base, and 9 bases separated the two germline ends. Per germline, CDR1 TVYSNPD and CDR2 GDNSRS (reference sequence). CDR3 sequence reads: CAFRGATTDKLIF. For the CDR3, the DNA is TGTGCCTTTAGAGGAGCCACCACCGATAAACTCATCTTT.

The chain recombines TRDV1 with TRDJ1; 10 nucleotides align to TRDD3. No J gene is reported in TCRdb; it was inferred here by comparing the DNA with germline. The CDR3 runs 19 residues. The germline V gene encodes CDR1 TSWWSYY and CDR2 QGS. V was pared by 4 bases and J by 2 bases, with 16 bases of the junction left unmatched. The CDR3 spells CALGGRTTAWGIGTDKLIF. The CDR3, as DNA: TGTGCTCTTGGGGGTCGGACTACAGCCTGGGGGATAGGGACCGATAAACTCATCTTT.

This clone was picked up one time. This chain links TRDV1 with TRDJ1; no reliable D call. TCRdb offers no J gene call, so here the DNA was matched to germline to obtain one. Germline values: CDR1 TSWWSYY, CDR2 QGS. The CDR3 totals 20 residues. The V end was cut by 4 bases, the J end by 0 bases, with 27 bases between. CDR3: CALGASSTTQHKKNTDKLIF. DNA of the CDR3: TGTGCTCTTGGGGCTTCTAGTACTACCCAGCACAAAAAGAACACCGATAAACTCATCTTT.

V usage is TRDV1 and J usage is TRDJ1; 8 bases fit TRDD3. Germline V gene data show CDR1 as TSWWSYY and CDR2 as QGS. The CDR3 spans 20 residues. V shed 4 bases and J 0 bases; nucleotides not matched to a gene: 19. The CDR3, as DNA: TGTGCTCTTGGGGGCTTCCCACGACGTACTGGGGGGGGAGACACCGATAAACTCATCTTT. The encoded protein is CALGGFPRRTGGGDTDKLIF.

This clone was observed a few times. The chain has TRDV3 and TRDJ3; no clear D gene. The CDR3 runs to 18 residues. Between the trimmed V and J ends, which lost 1 base and 0 bases, there was a span of 16 bases. CDR1 TVYSNPD and CDR2 GDNSRS come from the germline V gene (reference sequence). CDR3 residues: CAFTAYSGRSWDTRQMFF. The CDR3 DNA follows: TGTGCCTTTACCGCTTATTCCGGGCGCTCCTGGGACACCCGACAGATGTTTTTC. The full variable domain, rest sourced from reference TRDV3 and TRDJ3, is CDKVTQSSPDQTVASGSEVVLLCTYDTVYSNPDLFWYRIRPDYSFQFVFYGDNSRSEGADFTQGRFSVKHILTQKAFHLVISPVRTEDSATYYCAFTAYSGRSWDTRQMFFGTGIKLFVEP.

Notes on this clone: A single base separates this from a much larger clone, so it may be a read error. Other DNA sequences in the same sample also yield this CDR3. The chain employs TRDV2 and TRDJ3; the match to TRDD3 covers 9 bases. Germline V CDR1 and CDR2: GEAIGNYY, EKD. The CDR3 spans 18 residues. J was trimmed by 0 bases and V by 3 bases; bases with no gene match: 5. The CDR3 region has the DNA TGTGCCTGTGACTCCTACTGGGGGAGCTCCTGGGACACCCGACAGATGTTTTTC. It codes for CACDSYWGSSWDTRQMFF.

This clone showed up just a few times. This may be a read error: a much more frequent sequence differs by one nucleotide. Other DNA variants within this sample encode the same CDR3. V gene TRDV2 combines with J gene TRDJ3; 9 bases map to TRDD3. CDR1 and CDR2 (germline): GEAIGNYY, EKD. The CDR3 has 18 amino acids. The CDR3 nucleotides read TGTGCCTGTGACACCTACTGGGGGAGCTCCTGGGACACCCGTCAGATGTTTTTC. Translation: CACDTYWGSSWDTRQMFF.

Concerning this clone itself: A much larger clone sits a single nucleotide away, making a read error possible. This chain links TRDV2 with TRDJ2; TRDD3 agrees at 11 bases. This CDR3 has 15 amino acids. Germline V CDR1 and CDR2: GEAIGNYY, EKD. Trimming took 5 bases from V and 0 from J; bases not matched to a gene: 1. Here the CDR3 DNA reads TGTGCCTGTGGTGGGGGATACGCTTTGACAGCACAACTCTTCTTT. Its translation: CACGGGYALTAQLFF.

This chain links TRDV1 with TRDJ1; 11 nucleotides match TRDD3. Germline assignment: CDR1 TSWWSYY and CDR2 QGS. This CDR3 is built from 20 residues. Trimming removed 5 bases from V and 1 base from J; junction bases left unmatched: 18. The CDR3 region is CALGSFLMSVLGDTTDKLIF. In DNA, the CDR3 is TGTGCTCTTGGGTCTTTTCTGATGAGTGTGCTGGGGGATACCACCGATAAACTCATCTTT.

Sample share makes this clone medium-sized. The sample contains more than one DNA sequence encoding this CDR3. V is TRDV2 and J is TRDJ1; 7 bases match TRDD3. After removal of 1 base from V and 1 base from J, the junction contained 23 bases not matched to a gene. The CDR3 has 21 residues. Germline V CDR1 and CDR2: GEAIGNYY, EKD. The CDR3: CACDTPFLRVYVDTSTDKLIF. The CDR3, as DNA: TGTGCCTGTGACACGCCTTTCCTCCGCGTTTATGTGGATACGAGCACCGATAAACTCATCTTT.

The table lists this clone with a few counts. V and J are TRDV1 and TRDJ1; 8 bases line up with TRDD3. V was clipped by 5 bases and J by 2 bases; unmatched bases: 25. This CDR3 has 21 residues. Germline lookup yields CDR1 TSWWSYY and CDR2 QGS. In DNA, the CDR3 is TGTGCTCTTGGGCCCTCCCTAGCGACCGGGATACGGGGGGCTGTTACCGATAAACTCATCTTT. Translated: CALGPSLATGIRGAVTDKLIF.

Judged by abundance, this clone is medium-sized. The rearrangement links TRDV3 to TRDJ4; 10 nucleotides agree with TRDD3. Germline assignment: CDR1 TVYSNPD and CDR2 GDNSRS (reference sequence). The CDR3 contains 15 residues. Germline trimming cut 0 bases from V and 0 bases from J; bases unmatched to any gene: 7. The CDR3 sequence: CAFSTGGFTSRPLIF. The CDR3 coding sequence is TGTGCCTTTAGTACTGGGGGATTCACTTCCAGACCCCTGATCTTT.

The CDR3 loop reads CACDKRGETAKLIF. The CDR3 coding sequence is TGTGCCTGTGACAAACGGGGGGAGACAGCGAAACTCATCTTT. This chain links TRDV2 with TRDJ1; maybe TRDD3 (6 bases). Here the J gene was assigned by germline matching of the DNA, as TCRdb has none. The CDR3 totals 14 residues. Germline-derived CDR1 and CDR2 are GEAIGNYY and EKD. V lost 2 bases and J lost 8, with 17 bases in between.

The chain is built from TRDV1 and TRDJ1; D is tentatively TRDD2 or TRDD3 (5 bases each). In germline, CDR1 is TSWWSYY, CDR2 QGS. This CDR3 has 22 residues. V shed 4 bases and J shed 0 bases, with 33 bases lying between them. The CDR3 loop reads CALGASTSFSSTSGQYTDKLIF. The CDR3 nucleotides read TGTGCTCTTGGGGCTTCCACTTCATTTTCCTCCACTTCTGGGCAGTACACCGATAAACTCATCTTT.

This clone was observed a handful of times. A much bigger clone sits one base away, suggesting this may be a read error. This chain connects TRDV2 to TRDJ1; 11 nucleotides agree with TRDD3. The CDR3 totals 19 residues. The germline V gene has CDR1 GEAIGNYY and CDR2 EKD. J was trimmed by 1 base and V by 3 bases; bases with no gene match: 15. The chain's CDR3 is CACDAREYWGIETTDKLIF. In nucleotides, the CDR3 is TGTGCCTGTGACGCCAGGGAGTACTGGGGGATAGAGACCACCGATAAACTCATCTTT.